This T cell receptor (beta chain) originates from a study of T-cell memory formation after mild COVID-19. TCRdb used MiXCR to reprocess the 5' RACE reads, holding one entry per CDR3 protein. Found here are about 400,000 distinct CDR3 sequences, about 24% of them singletons; the top ten hold around 8.1%. In this sample, this clonotype turned up a few times. Deletions cut 5 bases from V and 0 bases from J, with 11 bases between. Per the germline V gene, CDR1 is MNHEY and CDR2 is SMNVEV (reference sequence). This CDR3 comprises 15 residues. Specimen: PBMCs or a T cell subset sorted from them (not recorded which). The origin of this receptor is an adult woman who had mild COVID-19 (a few samples of this study predate the infection). Cell type and time point are not known. V and J are TRBV27 and TRBJ1-5; D remains ambiguous. In DNA, the CDR3 is TGTGCCAGCAGTCCCCTAGGCTTTAGCAATCAGCCCCAGCATTTT. Translated, it gives CASSPLGFSNQPQHF.